This TCR beta chain was profiled in a study of CD8+ T cells in alopecia areata. RNA was extracted and reverse transcribed into cDNA as the sequencing template. Clones were read by immunoSEQ multiplex PCR, and TCRdb kept only the in-frame ones, dropping some. The top ten hold about 5.1% of the sample, which has 180,000 or so clones, about 62% seen once. Treatment defined: oral pan-JAK inhibitor, 5-10 mg twice daily. Germline V gives CDR1 LNHDA, CDR2 SQIVND (reference sequence). The CDR3 has 16 residues. V shed 5 bases, J shed 4 bases, and the junction held 8 bases outside the gene matches. The chain links TRBV19 to TRBJ2-7; 13 bases align to TRBD2. This TCR came from a human donor with alopecia areata. The sequences come from CD4+ T cells sorted from blood, collected at week 24, from a patient treated with tofacitinib. In nucleotides, the CDR3 is TGTGCCAGTAGTGGACGGACTAGCGGGAGCACTTACGAGCAGTACTTC. This encodes CASSGRTSGSTYEQYF.